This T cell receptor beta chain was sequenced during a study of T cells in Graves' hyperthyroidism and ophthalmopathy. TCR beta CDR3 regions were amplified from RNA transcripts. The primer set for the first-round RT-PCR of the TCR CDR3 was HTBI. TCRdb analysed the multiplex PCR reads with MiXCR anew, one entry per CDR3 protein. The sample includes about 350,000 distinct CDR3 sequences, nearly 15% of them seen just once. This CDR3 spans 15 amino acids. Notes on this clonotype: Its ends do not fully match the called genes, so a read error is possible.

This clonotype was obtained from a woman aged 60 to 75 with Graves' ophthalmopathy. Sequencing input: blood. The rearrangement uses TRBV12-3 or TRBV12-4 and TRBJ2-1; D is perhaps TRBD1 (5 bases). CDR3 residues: CASSLQGPPYNKQFF. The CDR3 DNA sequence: TGTGCCAGCAGTTTACAGGGCCCCCCCTACAATAAGCAGTTCTTC.